This T cell receptor (beta chain) was retrieved from a study of T cell changes during pregnancy in multiple sclerosis. Generated by immunoSEQ multiplex PCR, the TCRdb table keeps only in-frame clones and is missing some. The table shows tens of thousands of clones, with 94% occurring only once. V lost 7 bases to trimming and J lost 3 bases, with 7 bases between them. Germline-derived CDR1 and CDR2 are DFQATT and SNEGSKA (reference sequence). This CDR3 is built from 11 residues. This clone was detected only a few times. V is TRBV20-1 and J is TRBJ1-3; D perhaps matches TRBD1 (6 bases). The TCR sequence derives from a female donor with multiple sclerosis, enrolled in a pregnancy study. Sample: CD4+ T cells from peripheral blood mononuclear cells, taken in the second trimester of pregnancy. DNA for the CDR3: TGCAGTGTCAGGGGTGGAAACACCATATATTTT. Its protein is CSVRGGNTIYF.